This T cell receptor (beta chain) was sequenced in a study of blood T cell repertoires in COVID-19. Across the study: Italy, Spain and the United States were the sources of the convalescent and acute COVID-19 samples. Sample material is recorded as cDNA or gDNA derived from T cells, B-cell-depleted T cells, or PBMCs.

Deletions cut 4 bases from V and 7 bases from J, with 7 bases between. This CDR3 region has 12 residues. Germline CDR1 SNHLY, CDR2 FYNNEI. Per the study methods: Scientists estimated how many nucleated cells there were by amplifying reference gene primers. Repertoires were generated with immunoSEQ multiplex PCR, while TCRdb's copy carries only in-frame clones and drops some. V and J calls and clone size are as listed in that table; D and trimming were resolved from the DNA. The sample yields tens of thousands of clones, around nine tenths seen once. This chain uses TRBV2 with TRBJ1-4; D ambiguous. The TCR comes from a woman between 65 and 79 years old with acute or convalescent COVID-19. Sequencing input: peripheral blood. As DNA, the CDR3 is TGTGCCAGCAGTGGAGGCGGTGAAAAACTGTTTTTT. Translated, it gives CASSGGGEKLFF.